This T cell receptor (beta chain) was sequenced during a study of HIV-infected children after antiretroviral therapy interruption. Across the study: Children had CD4+ above 500, viral load below 50 copies/ml, either treatment arm.

At least ten counts were recorded for this clonotype. The CDR3 is made up of 17 amino acids. Trimming removed 2 bases at V and 5 bases at J, with 16 bases between. The germline V gene has CDR1 MNHNY and CDR2 SVGAGI (reference sequence). Treatment given: PENTA 11 planned treatment interruption arm or continuous ART arm. At least 24 weeks of at least three-drug ART, in children 2 to 15 years. Sorting from thawed PBMCs isolated naive CD4+ CD45RA+ CD45RO- T cells. Unique molecular identifiers were included in an RNA-based 3' RACE TCR library. TCRdb re-analysed the 3' RACE reads in MiXCR, keeping a single row per CDR3 protein. This sample has tens of thousands of distinct CDR3 sequences, with 4.3% found just once.

This specimen was CD45RA+ CD4+ T cells from PBMCs, pooled from several time points, taken from a donor given antiretroviral therapy, either interrupted or continuous. Subset of the sample: naive CD4+ CD45RA+ CD45RO- T cells. The rearrangement joins TRBV6-6 to TRBJ1-6; D gene ambiguous. The sequence was obtained from a pool of human donors with HIV. The CDR3 nucleotides are TGTGCCAGCAGTTACGGATCCACGACGGACGATAATTCACCCCTCCACTTT. It is translated as CASSYGSTTDDNSPLHF.